The T cell receptor (beta chain) under discussion was sequenced for a study of T cells in Graves' hyperthyroidism and ophthalmopathy (dated by TCRdb to the late 2010s). Context from the whole study: Peripheral blood was sampled at the time of initial diagnosis, prior to any treatment. A discovery cohort of about 96 patients, about 40 with Graves' ophthalmopathy and approximately 55 with stable Graves' hyperthyroidism, was used to find distinguishing TCR V-J signatures. Prospective prediction of ophthalmopathy was tested in an independent validation cohort of fewer than 20 hyperthyroidism patients and some 17 patients who later progressed to ophthalmopathy. The approximately 100 discovery patients were randomly split 7:3 into training and test sets. Thyroid tissue and blood T-cell repertoires from six or seven Graves' hyperthyroidism patients were also compared in the study. Once sampling was done, hyperthyroidism patients were given methimazole at a starting dose of 30 mg daily, whereas ophthalmopathy patients were given high-dose intravenous methylprednisolone. TCR Vbeta CDR3 sequencing of fewer than 150 peripheral blood samples (approximately 44 ophthalmopathy, some 75 hyperthyroidism and around 17 progressor patients) is reported in the paper. What the work shows at the level of the full study, not this receptor alone: In validation, the model predicted progression to ophthalmopathy with approximately 69% sensitivity and approximately 74% specificity, a median of 6.5 months before onset. Sample size was not statistically predetermined, and blinding of investigators to group allocation was not performed. A 13 V-J signature model separated ophthalmopathy from stable hyperthyroidism, with about 90% sensitivity and 81% to 83% specificity in cross-validation and 80%/75% in testing. Blood samples also contained most of the expanded thyroid clonotypes (frequency above 0.001), which suggests that blood repertoires may reflect thyroid immune responses.

Stable Graves' hyperthyroidism was defined as no progression to ophthalmopathy during 18 months of follow-up. Hyperthyroidism patients were aged 18 to 65 years and newly diagnosed, with disease duration of less than 2 months. Any patient with an uncontrolled infection, another autoimmune disease, pregnancy or lactation was excluded. Diagnoses relied on clinical symptoms, serum thyroxine and TRAb, thyroid ultrasound and orbital computed tomography. PBMCs were separated from 10 ml of fresh peripheral blood using Ficoll-Paque density gradient centrifugation. Total RNA was extracted using Trizol reagent, and RNA quality was assessed on an Agilent 2100 Bioanalyzer. The germline V and J ends show losses of 3 bases and 3 bases respectively, and no gene match explains 9 bases of the junction. CDR1 DFQATT and CDR2 SNEGSKA are derived from the germline V gene (reference sequence). Including cysteine and phenylalanine, the CDR3 has 17 amino acids. Here the CDR3 DNA is all that survives: 51 bases in frame from base 1.

The TCR beta CDR3 regions were amplified from the RNA transcripts. For the first round of RT-PCR on the TCR CDR3, the HTBI primer set was used together with the Qiagen OneStep RT-PCR kit. Libraries were constructed in a second round of multiplex PCR, after which size selection and purification were carried out. Libraries were sequenced paired-end with 100 bp reads on an Illumina HiSeq2000. The paper's data handling went like this. SOAPnuke was used to process the raw data, with reads discarded if the reads contained adapters or uncalled bases, had a mean Phred below 15, or lacked an exact constant-primer or identifier match. High-quality paired reads were merged using COPE v1.2.5, and each unique nucleotide sequence was defined as a clonotype. Clonotypes were aligned to IMGT TRBV, TRBD and TRBJ reference segments using MiTCR v1.1. The analysis was restricted to V-J combinations with a frequency above 0.0001, which together covered about 99% of the repertoires. A TCS score was defined as the ratio between F50 (clonal expansion) and ExV (chaos), using BLOSUM62-based TCRdist between CDR3 peptides within each V-J. Welch's t-statistics and random forest reduced just over 500 V-J features to around 14, which were used in a naive Bayes classifier (R e1071). TCRdb trimmed public reads at Q25 via fastp, called clones via MiXCR and kept in-frame beta chains. Every distinct CDR3 protein forms one entry, paired with its most common genes and DNA. None of the V and J calls come from the authors' own analysis; TCRdb made them. The table for this sample lists approximately 740,000 distinct CDR3 sequences; approximately 15% of them were counted only once. The top ten hold roughly 10% of the sample.

This clonotype was detected many times. The target of this receptor is not known. Base-call qualities are not available, and no considerably larger clone is one nucleotide away. The sequence joins TRBV20-1 to TRBJ2-1; TRBD2 matches 12 bases in the middle. The clonotype originates from a young woman with Graves' hyperthyroidism. The sequencing input was blood. The CDR3 corresponds to CSASGLAGGPGYNEQFF. The DNA is as follows: TGCAGTGCTAGCGGTCTAGCGGGAGGGCCGGGCTACAATGAGCAGTTCTTC.